The 19 T cell receptor beta chains listed next were all sequenced from one sample in a study of technical replicates of blood from several donors. TCRdb's table, derived via immunoSEQ multiplex PCR, lists solely in-frame clones and lacks some. Here the sample spans over 90,000 clones, about 96% being singletons. Sequenced material: T cells isolated from PBMCs. These receptors all come from a human donor in good health.

This CDR3 is CAIPPLLGQIPDTQYF. CDR3 sequence (DNA): TGTGCCATCCCGCCCCTTCTGGGACAGATTCCAGATACGCAGTATTTT. The chain recombines TRBV10-3 with TRBJ2-3; 7 bases are a match to TRBD1. In germline, CDR1 is ENHRY, CDR2 SYGVKD. The ends lost 8 bases at V and 4 bases at J; junction bases unmatched: 15. The CDR3 consists of 16 residues.

The chain combines TRBV27 with TRBJ2-7; perhaps TRBD2 as D (5 bases). Germline V gives CDR1 MNHEY, CDR2 SMNVEV (reference sequence). CDR3 length equals 16 residues. Between the trimmed V and J ends, which lost 0 bases and 2 bases, there was a span of 14 bases. The CDR3 reads CASSLSGRTGTYEQYF. The CDR3 region has the DNA TGTGCCAGCAGTTTATCCGGACGGACGGGGACCTACGAGCAGTACTTC.

This chain joins TRBV9 and TRBJ2-5; possible D gene TRBD2, 6 bases. The CDR3 is made up of 15 amino acids. V lost 1 base, J lost 4 bases, and 14 bases lay in between. Germline CDR1 and CDR2: SGDLS and YYNGEE. CDR3 region: CASSVSGDRGETQYF. CDR3 DNA sequence: TGTGCCAGCAGCGTATCGGGGGATAGAGGAGAGACCCAGTACTTC.

The CDR3 sequence is CASSAPPGGATDTQYF. DNA for the CDR3: TGTGCCAGCAGCGCGCCTCCGGGGGGAGCAACAGATACGCAGTATTTT. The chain employs TRBV7-3 and TRBJ2-3; 7 nucleotides agree with TRBD2. The CDR3 loop spans 16 amino acids. CDR1 and CDR2 (germline): SGHTA, FQGTGA. Trimming at V came to 5 bases and at J to 3 bases, leaving 11 bases not matched to a gene.

This clone was counted a single time. This chain connects TRBV4-1 to TRBJ1-5; D unresolved. Trimming took 3 bases from V and 2 from J, leaving 14 bases between them. CDR1 is MGHRA, CDR2 YSYEKL, per germline. This CDR3 region has 16 residues. CDR3 sequence: CASSQREIQRNQPQHF. The CDR3 region has the DNA TGCGCCAGCAGCCAGAGGGAAATCCAACGCAATCAGCCCCAGCATTTT.

Worth noting for this clone: Additional DNA sequences in this sample encode the identical CDR3. This chain uses TRBV2 with TRBJ2-5; TRBD1 is a possible D gene (5 bases). V dropped 0 bases and J dropped 2 bases, with 7 bases sitting between them. Germline CDR1 and CDR2: SNHLY and FYNNEI. CDR3 length equals 14 residues. The CDR3 DNA reads as TGTGCCAGCAGTGAAGCTAGGGGACAAGAGACCCAGTACTTC. This encodes CASSEARGQETQYF.

This clone showed up just a few times. The rearrangement uses TRBV4-1 and TRBJ1-1, with D maybe TRBD1 (5 bases). The CDR3 consists of 14 residues. Looked up from germline, CDR1 is MGHRA and CDR2 is YSYEKL. The V gene lost 1 base and the J gene lost 2 bases, with 8 bases spanning the gap. The chain's CDR3 is CASSQAGDNTEAFF. The CDR3 bases are TGCGCCAGCAGCCAAGCGGGGGATAACACTGAAGCTTTCTTT.

DNA of the CDR3: TGCGCCAGCAGCTTGGTAGTCTCTGGGGCCAACGTCCTGACTTTC. It is translated as CASSLVVSGANVLTF. This chain links TRBV5-1 with TRBJ2-6; D call uncertain. V was shortened by 0 bases and J by 0 bases, with 4 bases between the two germline ends. This CDR3 has 15 residues. Germline lookup yields CDR1 SGHRS and CDR2 YFSETQ.

The rearrangement links TRBV21-1 to TRBJ2-7; the listed D gene, TRBD2, was not tested against the DNA. TRBV21-1 is a pseudogene. CDR3 length: 15 amino acids. The CDR3 coding sequence is TGTGCCAGCTCGGGAGGTGTATCAGGGCGCTACGAGCAGTACTTC. Translating it yields CASSGGVSGRYEQYF.

The rearrangement uses TRBV10-3 and TRBJ1-1; D not certain. In germline, CDR1 is ENHRY, CDR2 SYGVKD. The CDR3 has 14 amino acids. V lost 0 bases, J lost 8 bases, and 13 bases lay in between. The CDR3 DNA reads TGTGCCATCAGTGAGTCGAACGGACTAGGGGAAGCTTTCTTT. Translated: CAISESNGLGEAFF.

The J gene is TRBJ2-1, the V gene TRBV5-4; D remains ambiguous. Germline loops: CDR1 SGHNT, CDR2 YYREEE (reference sequence). The CDR3 sequence is 13 residues long. V gave up 1 base and J gave up 7 bases, with 9 bases separating them. The DNA for the CDR3 is TGTGCCAGCAGCTTGAGTCTGGCAAATGAGCAGTTCTTC. Amino acids: CASSLSLANEQFF.

The V call is TRBV7-3, the J call TRBJ2-1, with 14 bases matching TRBD2. CDR3 size: 15 residues. In germline, CDR1 is SGHTA, CDR2 FQGTGA. V lost 3 bases to trimming and J lost 9 bases; unmatched junction nucleotides: 4. CDR3 DNA: TGTGCCAGCAGCTTGGGACTAGCGGGAGTTAGTGAGCAGTTCTTC. This encodes CASSLGLAGVSEQFF.

The chain uses TRBV9 and TRBJ2-6; D tentatively fits TRBD1 or TRBD2 (5 bases each). The V gene's germline CDR1 is SGDLS and CDR2 YYNGEE. The V gene lost 4 bases and the J gene lost 1 base, with 12 bases spanning the gap. CDR3 length: 16 amino acids. The CDR3 DNA reads TGTGCCAGCAGCTTAGGGGAGTCTTCTGGGGCCAACGTCCTGACTTTC. Translated: CASSLGESSGANVLTF.

J is TRBJ2-3 and V is TRBV9; 9 nucleotides line up with TRBD1. The CDR3 totals 15 residues. With V trimmed by 0 bases and J by 4 bases, 3 bases remained unmatched. In germline, CDR1 is SGDLS, CDR2 YYNGEE. This CDR3 reads CASSVGGTGSDTQYF. CDR3 sequence (DNA): TGTGCCAGCAGCGTAGGAGGGACAGGGTCAGATACGCAGTATTTT.

This chain links TRBV27 with TRBJ2-7, with TRBD1 matching 11 bases. There are 13 residues in the CDR3. The germline gives CDR1 MNHEY, CDR2 SMNVEV (reference sequence). V shed 6 bases, J shed 3 bases, and the junction held 1 base outside the gene matches. CDR3 sequence: CASRGQGDYEQYF. The CDR3 DNA is TGTGCCAGCAGGGGACAGGGGGACTACGAGCAGTACTTC.

The rearrangement joins TRBV5-1 to TRBJ2-1; D perhaps matches TRBD2 (6 bases). The germline gives CDR1 SGHRS, CDR2 YFSETQ. Trimming stripped 2 bases from V and 4 bases from J, with 13 bases between. The CDR3 has 15 residues. The CDR3 DNA reads as TGCGCCAGCAGCTTAGTAGCGGTATCTTACAATGAGCAGTTCTTC. Protein product: CASSLVAVSYNEQFF.

The chain combines TRBV18 with TRBJ1-2, with no clear D. The CDR3 spans 15 residues. V shed 2 bases and J shed 4 bases, with 14 bases lying between them. Germline values: CDR1 KGHSH, CDR2 LQKENI. In nucleotides, the CDR3 is TGTGCCAGCTCACCAAGTGGAGGGCCACCCTATGGCTACACCTTC. Its protein product is CASSPSGGPPYGYTF.

The chain employs TRBV7-8 and TRBJ2-5; TRBD2 matches at 11 bases. Germline V CDR1 and CDR2: SGHVS, FQNEAQ. V lost 5 bases to trimming and J lost 0 bases; unmatched junction nucleotides: 5. There are 16 residues in the CDR3. This CDR3 is CASSPRLAGNQETQYF. Written as DNA, the CDR3 is TGTGCCAGCAGCCCCCGACTAGCGGGAAACCAAGAGACCCAGTACTTC.

V gene TRBV2 combines with J gene TRBJ2-3; 10 positions match TRBD1. The CDR3 consists of 14 residues. The germline gives CDR1 SNHLY, CDR2 FYNNEI. The V gene end was trimmed by 6 bases and the J gene end by 2 bases; junction bases not matched to a gene: 2. The DNA for the CDR3 is TGTGCCAGCAGCGGGACAGGGGTCACAGATACGCAGTATTTT. It specifies CASSGTGVTDTQYF.